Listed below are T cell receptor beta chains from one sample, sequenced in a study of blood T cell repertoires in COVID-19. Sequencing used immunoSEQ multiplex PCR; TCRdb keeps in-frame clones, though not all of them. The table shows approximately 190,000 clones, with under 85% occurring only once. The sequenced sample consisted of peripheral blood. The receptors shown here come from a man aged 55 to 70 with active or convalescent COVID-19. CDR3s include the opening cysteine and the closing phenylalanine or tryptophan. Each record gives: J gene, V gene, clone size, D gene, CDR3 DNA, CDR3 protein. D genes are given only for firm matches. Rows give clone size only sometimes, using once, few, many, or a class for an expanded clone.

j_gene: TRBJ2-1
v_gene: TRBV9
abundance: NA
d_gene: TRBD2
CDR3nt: TGTGCCAGCAGCGAAAGGACTAGCGCTTACAATGAGCAGTTCTTC
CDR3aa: CASSERTSAYNEQFF

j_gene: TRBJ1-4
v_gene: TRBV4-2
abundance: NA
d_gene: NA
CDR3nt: TGTGCCAGCAGCCGCGGGACGGGAACTAATGAAAAACTGTTTTTT
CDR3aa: CASSRGTGTNEKLFF

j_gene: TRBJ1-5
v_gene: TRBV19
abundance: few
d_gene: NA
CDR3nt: TGTGCCAGTAGTTTCCGACAGGAAAATCAGCCCCAGCATTTT
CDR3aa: CASSFRQENQPQHF

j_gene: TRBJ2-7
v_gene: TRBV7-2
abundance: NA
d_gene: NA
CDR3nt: TGTGCCAGCAGCTTAGGGGGGACTTCTTTCTACGAGCAGTACTTC
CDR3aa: CASSLGGTSFYEQYF

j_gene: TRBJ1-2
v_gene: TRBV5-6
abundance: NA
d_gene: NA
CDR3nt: TGTGCCAGCAGCCTACTGACAGAATGGGGGCCTGGCTACACCTTC
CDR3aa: CASSLLTEWGPGYTF

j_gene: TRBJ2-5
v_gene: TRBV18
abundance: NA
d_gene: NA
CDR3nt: TGTGCCAGCTCAACGGAGCCCTTGAGGGCAGAGACCCAGTACTTC
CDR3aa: CASSTEPLRAETQYF

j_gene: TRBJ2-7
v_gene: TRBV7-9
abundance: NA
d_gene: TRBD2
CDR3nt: TGTGCCAGCAGCTTGACTAGCGTCTCCTACGAGCAGTACTTC
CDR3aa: CASSLTSVSYEQYF

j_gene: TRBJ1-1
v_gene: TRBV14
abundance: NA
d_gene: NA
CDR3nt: TGTGCCAGCAGCCTCCGAACCCCCAGGGTGAACACTGAAGCTTTCTTT
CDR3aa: CASSLRTPRVNTEAFF

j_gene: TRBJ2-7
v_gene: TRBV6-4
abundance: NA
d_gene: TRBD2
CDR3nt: TGTGCCAGCAGTGGGACGGAAGAGCGGGAGGACTCCTACGAGCAGTACTTC
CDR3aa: CASSGTEEREDSYEQYF

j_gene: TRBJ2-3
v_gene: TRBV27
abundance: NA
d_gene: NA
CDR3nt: TGTGCCAGCAGTTTAGCCCCCTCAGATTTCAGCACAGATACGCAGTATTTT
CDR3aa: CASSLAPSDFSTDTQYF

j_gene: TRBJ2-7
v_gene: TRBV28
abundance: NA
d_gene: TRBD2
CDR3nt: TGTGCCAGCAGTTTGTCGGGGGGCTCCTACGAGCAGTACTTC
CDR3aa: CASSLSGGSYEQYF

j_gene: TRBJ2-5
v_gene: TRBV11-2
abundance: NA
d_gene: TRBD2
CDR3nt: TGTGCCAGCAGCTTAGACGGAGGGGAGGGTCAAGAGACCCAGTACTTC
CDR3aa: CASSLDGGEGQETQYF

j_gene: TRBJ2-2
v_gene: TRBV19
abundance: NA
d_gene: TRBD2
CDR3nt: TGTGCCAGTACCCCGACGCAACCCGGACTAGCGGGATCCTTGAACACCGGGGAGCTGTTTTTT
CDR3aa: CASTPTQPGLAGSLNTGELFF

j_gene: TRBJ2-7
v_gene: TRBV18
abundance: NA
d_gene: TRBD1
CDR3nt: TGTGCCAGCTCACCACCGGACAGGGTTGGATACGAGCAGTACTTC
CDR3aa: CASSPPDRVGYEQYF

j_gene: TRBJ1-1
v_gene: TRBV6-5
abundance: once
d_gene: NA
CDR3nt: TGTGCCAGCAGAAAACAGGGAGAAACTGAAGCTTTCTTT
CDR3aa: CASRKQGETEAFF

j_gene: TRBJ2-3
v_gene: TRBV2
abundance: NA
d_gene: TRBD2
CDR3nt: TGTGCCAGCATCTCCCGGAGGACTAGGAGCACAGATACGCAGTATTTT
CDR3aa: CASISRRTRSTDTQYF

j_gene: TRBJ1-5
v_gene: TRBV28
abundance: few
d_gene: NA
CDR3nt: TGTGCCAGCAAGGACAGCCGTCCGCCCCAGCATTTT
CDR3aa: CASKDSRPPQHF

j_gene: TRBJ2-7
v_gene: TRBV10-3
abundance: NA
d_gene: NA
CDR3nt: TGTGCCATCAGTCCCCGGACCTCGGGGTCCTACGAGCAGTACTTC
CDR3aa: CAISPRTSGSYEQYF

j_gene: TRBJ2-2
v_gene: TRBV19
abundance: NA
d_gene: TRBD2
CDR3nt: TGTGCCAGTAGGGAATGGACTAGCGGGAGGAGTAGCACCGGGGAGCTGTTTTTT
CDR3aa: CASREWTSGRSSTGELFF

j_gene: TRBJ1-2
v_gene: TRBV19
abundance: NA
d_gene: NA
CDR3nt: TGTGCCAGTAGTATGACCAGGTCTCTTAACTATGGCTACACCTTC
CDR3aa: CASSMTRSLNYGYTF

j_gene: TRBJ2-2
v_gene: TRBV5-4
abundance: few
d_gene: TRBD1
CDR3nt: TGTGCCAGCAGCCAGCGACAGGGTACCACCGGGGAGCTGTTTTTT
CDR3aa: CASSQRQGTTGELFF

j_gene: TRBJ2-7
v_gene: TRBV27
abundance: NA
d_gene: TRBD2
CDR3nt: TGTGCCAGCACCCCGGGACCAACTAGCGGGAGGGTTGGCGAGCAGTACTTC
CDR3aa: CASTPGPTSGRVGEQYF

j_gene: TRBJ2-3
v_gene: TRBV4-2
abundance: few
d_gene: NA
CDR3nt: TGTGCCAGCAGCCAAGACGAAGAGGCAGATACGCAGTATTTT
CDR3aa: CASSQDEEADTQYF

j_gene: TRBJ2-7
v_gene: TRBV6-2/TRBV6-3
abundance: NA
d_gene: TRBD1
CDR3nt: TGTGCCAGCAGCCGGGGACAGGGGCTCTCCTACGAGCAGTACTTC
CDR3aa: CASSRGQGLSYEQYF

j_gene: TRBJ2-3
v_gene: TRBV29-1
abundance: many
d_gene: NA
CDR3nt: TGCACCGGAGGAACAGATACGCAGTATTTT
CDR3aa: CTGGTDTQYF

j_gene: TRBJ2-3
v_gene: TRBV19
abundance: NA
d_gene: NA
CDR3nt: TGTGCCAGTAGTATGCTTGGATCTAGGAGTACAGATACGCAGTATTTT
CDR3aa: CASSMLGSRSTDTQYF

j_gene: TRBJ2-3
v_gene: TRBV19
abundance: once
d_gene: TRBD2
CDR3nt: TGTGCCAGTAGTATAGGCCTAGCGGGAGCCCGGGATACGCAGTATTTT
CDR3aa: CASSIGLAGARDTQYF

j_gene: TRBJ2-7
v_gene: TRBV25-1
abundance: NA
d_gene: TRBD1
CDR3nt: TGTGCCAGCAGACAGGGGGCCGGCTACGAGCAGTACTTC
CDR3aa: CASRQGAGYEQYF

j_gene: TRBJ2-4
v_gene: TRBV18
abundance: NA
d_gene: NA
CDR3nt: TGTGCCAGCTCACCACAACAGGGTTTAGAAAACATTCAGTACTTC
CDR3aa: CASSPQQGLENIQYF

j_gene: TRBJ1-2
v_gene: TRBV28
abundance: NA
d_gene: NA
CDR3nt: TGTGCCAGCAGTTTGACGGAGACTAACTATGGCTACACCTTC
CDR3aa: CASSLTETNYGYTF

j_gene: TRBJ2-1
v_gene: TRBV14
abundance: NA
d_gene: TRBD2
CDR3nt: TGTGCCAGCAGCCAGGGCGGGAGCTACAATGAGCAGTTCTTC
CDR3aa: CASSQGGSYNEQFF

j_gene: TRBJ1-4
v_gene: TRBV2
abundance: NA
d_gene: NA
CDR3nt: TGTGCCAGCACCGCGAGTCTGTTCGGTTTACTGTTTTTT
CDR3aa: CASTASLFGLLFF

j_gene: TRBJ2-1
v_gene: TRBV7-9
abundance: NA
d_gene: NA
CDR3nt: TGTGCCAGCAGACCCCTTTTGGCAGGCAATGAGCAGTTCTTC
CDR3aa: CASRPLLAGNEQFF

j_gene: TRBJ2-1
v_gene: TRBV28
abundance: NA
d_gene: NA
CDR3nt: TGTGCCAGCAGTTACGCAGGGAATTTCCTCAATGAGCAGTTCTTC
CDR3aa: CASSYAGNFLNEQFF

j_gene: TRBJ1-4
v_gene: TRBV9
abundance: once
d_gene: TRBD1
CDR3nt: TGTGCCAGCAGCAAAGGACAGGGGCCTGCAACTAATGAAAAACTGTTTTTT
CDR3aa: CASSKGQGPATNEKLFF

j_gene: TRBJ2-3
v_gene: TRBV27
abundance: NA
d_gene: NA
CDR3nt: TGTGCCAGCAGCCCTCCAGGGGCCACTTGGGCAGATACGCAGTATTTT
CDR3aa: CASSPPGATWADTQYF

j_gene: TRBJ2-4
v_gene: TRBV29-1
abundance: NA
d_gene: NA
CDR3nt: TGCAGCGTCGCCCTAGCCTCGGCAGACATTCAGTACTTC
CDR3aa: CSVALASADIQYF

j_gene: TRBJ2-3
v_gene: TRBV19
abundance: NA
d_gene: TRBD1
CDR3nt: TGTGCCAGTAGTACTCAGGGGGCCCGCACAGATACGCAGTATTTT
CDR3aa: CASSTQGARTDTQYF

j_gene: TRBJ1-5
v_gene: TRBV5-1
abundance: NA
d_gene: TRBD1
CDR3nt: TGCGCCAGCAGCTTGGAGGGACAGGGGAATCAGCCCCAGCATTTT
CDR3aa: CASSLEGQGNQPQHF

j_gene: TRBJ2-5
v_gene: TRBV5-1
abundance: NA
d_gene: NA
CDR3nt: TGCGCCAGCAGCGGGGCCAGGGGTGGAGAGACCCAGTACTTC
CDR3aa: CASSGARGGETQYF

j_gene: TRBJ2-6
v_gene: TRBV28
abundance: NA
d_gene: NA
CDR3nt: TGTGCCAGCAGTGCGGACAGAGCATACTCTGGGGCCAACGTCCTGACTTTC
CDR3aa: CASSADRAYSGANVLTF

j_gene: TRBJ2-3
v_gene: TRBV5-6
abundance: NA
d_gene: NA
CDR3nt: TGTGCCAGCAGCTTGTTGGTAACTTCCCGGGATACGCAGTATTTT
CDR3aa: CASSLLVTSRDTQYF

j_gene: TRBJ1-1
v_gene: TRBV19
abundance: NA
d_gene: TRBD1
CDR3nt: TGTGCCAGTTCAGCCCGGGGGACAGGGGACACTGAAGCTTTCTTT
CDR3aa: CASSARGTGDTEAFF

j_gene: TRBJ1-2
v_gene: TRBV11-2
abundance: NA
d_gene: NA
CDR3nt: TGTGCCAGCAGCTCGAGCGGGGCGTTGCATGGCTACACCTTC
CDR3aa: CASSSSGALHGYTF

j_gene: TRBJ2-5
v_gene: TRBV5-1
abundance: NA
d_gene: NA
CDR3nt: TGCGCCAGCAGCTTATTTATACAGCAAGAGACCCAGTACTTC
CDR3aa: CASSLFIQQETQYF

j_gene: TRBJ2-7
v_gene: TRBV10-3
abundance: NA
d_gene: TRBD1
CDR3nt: TGTGCCATCAGTGAGTCGGTGGGACAGGGCCGCGAGCAGTACTTC
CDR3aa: CAISESVGQGREQYF

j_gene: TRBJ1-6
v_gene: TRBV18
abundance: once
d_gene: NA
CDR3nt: TGTGCCAGCTGTGACAGTCCTAATTCACCCCTCCACTTT
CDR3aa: CASCDSPNSPLHF

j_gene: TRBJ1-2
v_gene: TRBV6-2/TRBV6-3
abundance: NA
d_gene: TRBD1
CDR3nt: TGTGCCAGCAGCCCAGGGGGCTTTGGCTACACCTTC
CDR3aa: CASSPGGFGYTF

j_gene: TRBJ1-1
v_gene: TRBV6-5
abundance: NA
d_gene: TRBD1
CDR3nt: TGTGCCAGCAGCCGACAGGGTACTGAAGCTTTCTTT
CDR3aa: CASSRQGTEAFF

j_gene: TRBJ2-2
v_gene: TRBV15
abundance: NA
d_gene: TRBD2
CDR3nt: TGTGCCACCAGCAGGGGGACTAGCGTCCGCGGGGAGCTGTTTTTT
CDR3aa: CATSRGTSVRGELFF

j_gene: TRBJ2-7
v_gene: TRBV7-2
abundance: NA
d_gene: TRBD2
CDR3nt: TGTGCCAGCAGCGCCACTAGCGGGAGGTACGAGCAGTACTTC
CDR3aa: CASSATSGRYEQYF

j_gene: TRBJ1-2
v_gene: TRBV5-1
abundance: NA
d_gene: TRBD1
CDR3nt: TGCGCCAGCAGCCCTCTTGGTATAGGGGGCGTGAATGGCTACACCTTC
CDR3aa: CASSPLGIGGVNGYTF

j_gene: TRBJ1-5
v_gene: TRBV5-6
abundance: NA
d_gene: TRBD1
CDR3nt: TGTGCCAGCAGCGTCGGGACAGGTGCTTTCATGCCCCAGCATTTT
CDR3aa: CASSVGTGAFMPQHF

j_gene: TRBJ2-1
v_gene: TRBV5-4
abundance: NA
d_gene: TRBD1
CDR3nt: TGTGCCAGCAGCACCGGACAGGGATCCTACAATGAGCAGTTCTTC
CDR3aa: CASSTGQGSYNEQFF

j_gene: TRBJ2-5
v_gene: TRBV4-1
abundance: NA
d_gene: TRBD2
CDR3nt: TGCGCCAGCAGCCAGATGGGGGGGAGTGACCGGGAGACCCAGTACTTC
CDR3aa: CASSQMGGSDRETQYF

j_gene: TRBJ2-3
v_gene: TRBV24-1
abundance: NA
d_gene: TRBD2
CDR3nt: TGTGCCACCAGTGACGTACTAGCGGCAGATACGCAGTATTTT
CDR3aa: CATSDVLAADTQYF